These T cell receptor beta chains were read from a single sample in a study of Ad26.COV2.S vaccination and SARS-CoV-2 variants. Method: immunoSEQ multiplex PCR; TCRdb's copy keeps in-frame clones and lacks some. The table shows 440,000 or so clones, with approximately 90% occurring only once. The sample was peripheral blood, taken in a trial of Ad26.COV2.S vaccine versus placebo. Receptors originate from a person between 18 and 59 years old who received the Ad26.COV2.S COVID-19 vaccine or a placebo. Each CDR3 is given with its conserved first and last residue. Each record gives: V gene, clone size, J gene, D gene, CDR3 protein, CDR3 DNA. A D gene is named only where the DNA matches it firmly. Size is stated for part of the rows, as once, few or many counts, or as a class when the clone is expanded.

V: TRBV4-1; size: few; J: TRBJ1-1; D: -; CDR3: CASSPDSLNTEAFF; DNA: TGCGCCAGCAGCCCAGACAGTTTGAACACTGAAGCTTTCTTT
V: TRBV14; size: -; J: TRBJ2-7; D: -; CDR3: CASSQRQSYEQYF; DNA: TGTGCCAGCAGCCAGAGACAGTCCTACGAGCAGTACTTC
V: TRBV10-3; size: -; J: TRBJ1-5; D: -; CDR3: CAISESVQGTQPQHF; DNA: TGTGCCATCAGTGAGTCGGTTCAGGGGACTCAGCCCCAGCATTTT
V: TRBV28; size: -; J: TRBJ1-5; D: -; CDR3: CASSSRPEPQPQHF; DNA: TGTGCCAGCAGTTCCCGCCCAGAGCCCCAGCCCCAGCATTTT
V: TRBV7-2; size: -; J: TRBJ2-3; D: -; CDR3: CASSRGGAGVDTQYF; DNA: TGTGCCAGCAGCAGAGGGGGAGCCGGGGTAGATACGCAGTATTTT
V: TRBV4-2; size: few; J: TRBJ2-1; D: -; CDR3: CASSQGWTSGYNEQFF; DNA: TGTGCCAGCAGCCAAGGGTGGACTTCAGGTTACAATGAGCAGTTCTTC
V: TRBV7-2; size: once; J: TRBJ2-1; D: TRBD2; CDR3: CASSFLAGGTNEQFF; DNA: TGTGCCAGCAGCTTCCTAGCGGGGGGGACTAATGAGCAGTTCTTC
V: TRBV5-4; size: -; J: TRBJ2-1; D: -; CDR3: CASSLYQEAYNEQFF; DNA: TGTGCCAGCAGCTTGTACCAGGAGGCCTACAATGAGCAGTTCTTC
V: TRBV5-3; size: -; J: TRBJ1-2; D: -; CDR3: CARSPSEPNYGYTF; DNA: TGTGCCAGAAGCCCCTCGGAACCTAACTATGGCTACACCTTC
V: TRBV25-1; size: -; J: TRBJ1-4; D: TRBD1; CDR3: CASSTTQGVGEKLFF; DNA: TGTGCCAGCAGCACCACACAGGGGGTTGGGGAAAAACTGTTTTTT
V: TRBV12-1; size: -; J: TRBJ2-7; D: -; CDR3: CASSFLAALLFPYEQYF; DNA: TGTGCCAGCAGCTTTTTAGCGGCCCTCTTATTTCCCTACGAGCAGTACTTC
V: TRBV6-6; size: once; J: TRBJ2-7; D: -; CDR3: CASSYSQSYEQYF; DNA: TGTGCCAGCAGTTACTCTCAGTCTTACGAGCAGTACTTC
V: TRBV18; size: -; J: TRBJ2-4; D: -; CDR3: CASSPGVANKNIQYF; DNA: TGTGCCAGCTCACCGGGGGTAGCGAACAAAAACATTCAGTACTTC
V: TRBV19; size: -; J: TRBJ2-1; D: TRBD1; CDR3: CASHHGDRGPNEQFF; DNA: TGTGCCAGTCACCATGGGGACAGGGGGCCAAATGAGCAGTTCTTC
V: TRBV25-1; size: -; J: TRBJ1-2; D: TRBD1; CDR3: CASGDSYGYTF; DNA: TGTGCCAGCGGGGACAGCTATGGCTACACCTTC
V: TRBV28; size: few; J: TRBJ1-6; D: -; CDR3: CASSLDRNYNSPLHF; DNA: TGTGCCAGCAGTCTAGACAGGAACTATAATTCACCCCTCCACTTT
V: TRBV19; size: -; J: TRBJ2-1; D: -; CDR3: CASSMDLTYNEQFF; DNA: TGTGCCAGTAGTATGGACCTCACCTACAATGAGCAGTTCTTC
V: TRBV4-3; size: once; J: TRBJ1-1; D: -; CDR3: CASSPQGENTEAFF; DNA: TGCGCCAGCAGCCCACAGGGAGAGAACACTGAAGCTTTCTTT
V: TRBV6-5; size: few; J: TRBJ1-1; D: -; CDR3: CASSYSTYNTEAFF; DNA: TGTGCCAGCAGTTACTCGACTTACAACACTGAAGCTTTCTTT
V: TRBV27; size: -; J: TRBJ2-2; D: -; CDR3: CASSLMRGNTGELFF; DNA: TGTGCCAGCAGTTTAATGCGGGGAAACACCGGGGAGCTGTTTTTT
V: TRBV28; size: -; J: TRBJ2-3; D: -; CDR3: CASSPPRGFTDTQYF; DNA: TGTGCCAGCAGTCCTCCCCGAGGGTTCACAGATACGCAGTATTTT
V: TRBV11-1; size: -; J: TRBJ2-7; D: TRBD2; CDR3: CATAPREGYEQYF; DNA: TGTGCCACCGCCCCCAGGGAGGGCTACGAGCAGTACTTC
V: TRBV2; size: -; J: TRBJ2-3; D: TRBD2; CDR3: CASRGGLAGSTDTQYF; DNA: TGTGCCAGCAGGGGGGGACTAGCGGGAAGCACAGATACGCAGTATTTT
V: TRBV6-2/TRBV6-3; size: few; J: TRBJ1-6; D: -; CDR3: CASSTPWTHRDSPLHF; DNA: TGTGCCAGCAGTACTCCTTGGACCCACAGGGATTCACCCCTCCACTTT
V: TRBV30; size: -; J: TRBJ2-7; D: -; CDR3: CAWGRVSYEQYF; DNA: TGTGCCTGGGGCCGGGTCTCCTACGAGCAGTACTTC
V: TRBV28; size: -; J: TRBJ2-7; D: -; CDR3: CASSLWQGGYEQYF; DNA: TGTGCCAGCAGTTTATGGCAGGGGGGCTACGAGCAGTACTTC
V: TRBV7-6; size: -; J: TRBJ2-7; D: TRBD1; CDR3: CASSTGTGSTNEQYF; DNA: TGTGCCAGCAGCACCGGGACAGGGAGCACAAACGAGCAGTACTTC
V: TRBV7-2; size: -; J: TRBJ1-1; D: -; CDR3: CASSGRSNLVLGAFF; DNA: TGTGCCAGCTCGGGCCGCTCCAACCTGGTCCTTGGGGCTTTCTTT
V: TRBV15; size: -; J: TRBJ2-2; D: -; CDR3: CATSRVQGDTGELFF; DNA: TGTGCCACCAGCAGAGTACAGGGCGACACCGGGGAGCTGTTTTTT
V: TRBV6-5; size: -; J: TRBJ1-1; D: -; CDR3: CASSYSLSGGTEAFF; DNA: TGTGCCAGCAGTTACTCGTTAAGCGGGGGGACTGAAGCTTTCTTT
V: TRBV2; size: -; J: TRBJ1-2; D: -; CDR3: CASSEITVGGYTF; DNA: TGTGCCAGCAGTGAGATAACAGTCGGCGGCTACACCTTC
V: TRBV18; size: few; J: TRBJ2-7; D: -; CDR3: CASSGAGGGNLNYEQYF; DNA: TGTGCCAGCTCCGGGGCCGGAGGCGGGAACCTCAACTACGAGCAGTACTTC
V: TRBV4-1; size: few; J: TRBJ2-1; D: -; CDR3: CASSQDLHTNGGYNEQFF; DNA: TGCGCCAGCAGCCAAGATCTTCATACTAATGGGGGGTACAATGAGCAGTTCTTC
V: TRBV28; size: -; J: TRBJ1-2; D: -; CDR3: CASSLQYGYTF; DNA: TGTGCCAGCAGTTTACAGTATGGCTACACCTTC
V: TRBV10-2; size: few; J: TRBJ1-1; D: -; CDR3: CASSVSGGSYTEAFF; DNA: TGCGCCAGCAGTGTTTCGGGGGGGTCTTACACTGAAGCTTTCTTT
V: TRBV16; size: few; J: TRBJ1-6; D: -; CDR3: CASSQSGGFNSPLHF; DNA: TGTGCCAGCAGCCAATCCGGGGGGTTTAATTCACCCCTCCACTTT
V: TRBV5-1; size: -; J: TRBJ2-1; D: TRBD1; CDR3: CASSGGKDRGNEQFF; DNA: TGCGCCAGCAGCGGAGGGAAAGACAGGGGCAATGAGCAGTTCTTC
V: TRBV21-1; size: -; J: TRBJ2-2; D: -; CDR3: CASSTARTGELFF; DNA: TGTGCCAGCAGCACGGCCAGAACCGGGGAGCTGTTTTTT
V: TRBV12-3/TRBV12-4; size: -; J: TRBJ1-1; D: -; CDR3: CASSLYWNTEAFF; DNA: TGTGCCAGCAGCCTTTACTGGAACACTGAAGCTTTCTTT
V: TRBV29-1; size: -; J: TRBJ1-1; D: -; CDR3: CSVVGATEAFF; DNA: TGCAGCGTTGTGGGGGCTACTGAAGCTTTCTTT
V: TRBV7-9; size: -; J: TRBJ1-6; D: -; CDR3: CASSLAKQDDNSPLHF; DNA: TGTGCCAGCAGCTTAGCGAAACAGGACGATAATTCACCCCTCCACTTT
V: TRBV20-1; size: -; J: TRBJ2-7; D: -; CDR3: CSAAGAYEQYF; DNA: TGCAGTGCAGCAGGGGCCTACGAGCAGTACTTC
V: TRBV30; size: -; J: TRBJ1-1; D: TRBD1; CDR3: CAWSGWTGIATEAFF; DNA: TGTGCCTGGAGTGGTTGGACAGGGATTGCCACTGAAGCTTTCTTT
V: TRBV11-2; size: once; J: TRBJ2-4; D: -; CDR3: CASSRLLEFLAKNIQYF; DNA: TGTGCCAGCAGCCGTCTTCTGGAGTTTCTAGCCAAAAACATTCAGTACTTC
V: TRBV10-1; size: -; J: TRBJ1-3; D: TRBD1; CDR3: CASRGTGSSGNTIYF; DNA: TGCGCCAGCAGGGGGACAGGGAGCTCTGGAAACACCATATATTTT
V: TRBV2; size: -; J: TRBJ2-1; D: -; CDR3: CASGKDSSYNEQFF; DNA: TGTGCCAGCGGGAAGGATAGCTCCTACAATGAGCAGTTCTTC
V: TRBV28; size: -; J: TRBJ1-1; D: TRBD1; CDR3: CASSPARQGSTEAFF; DNA: TGTGCCAGCAGTCCAGCGAGACAGGGGAGTACTGAAGCTTTCTTT
V: TRBV18; size: -; J: TRBJ2-7; D: -; CDR3: CASSPTGGVEQYF; DNA: TGTGCCAGCTCACCAACCGGAGGGGTCGAGCAGTACTTC
V: TRBV10-3; size: few; J: TRBJ2-7; D: -; CDR3: CAISENRDSEEQYF; DNA: TGTGCCATCAGTGAGAACAGGGATTCGGAAGAGCAGTACTTC
V: TRBV28; size: -; J: TRBJ2-7; D: -; CDR3: CASSEFEQYF; DNA: TGTGCCAGCAGTGAATTCGAGCAGTACTTC
V: TRBV27; size: -; J: TRBJ2-1; D: TRBD2; CDR3: CASSLGGGLAGGGNYNEQFF; DNA: TGTGCCAGCAGTTTAGGGGGGGGACTAGCGGGAGGAGGTAACTACAATGAGCAGTTCTTC
V: TRBV7-3; size: -; J: TRBJ2-7; D: TRBD2; CDR3: CASSIAGDGEQYF; DNA: TGTGCCAGCAGCATAGCGGGAGACGGCGAGCAGTACTTC
V: TRBV10-1; size: -; J: TRBJ1-1; D: -; CDR3: CASRGIYTEAFF; DNA: TGCGCCAGCAGAGGGATTTACACTGAAGCTTTCTTT
V: TRBV28; size: -; J: TRBJ2-6; D: -; CDR3: CASSLQDKSSGANVLTF; DNA: TGTGCCAGCAGTCTGCAGGACAAGAGCTCTGGGGCCAACGTCCTGACTTTC
V: TRBV2; size: -; J: TRBJ1-4; D: TRBD1; CDR3: CASSLTGVKVF; DNA: TGTGCCAGCAGTTTAACAGGGGTCAAGGTTTTT
V: TRBV4-2; size: -; J: TRBJ1-2; D: TRBD1; CDR3: CASSQDARGQDGYTF; DNA: TGTGCCAGCAGCCAAGACGCCAGGGGGCAGGACGGCTACACCTTC
V: TRBV11-2; size: -; J: TRBJ2-3; D: TRBD1; CDR3: CASSRRTGIGDTQYF; DNA: TGTGCCAGCAGCCGGAGGACAGGGATAGGAGATACGCAGTATTTT
V: TRBV4-1; size: -; J: TRBJ1-2; D: -; CDR3: CASSQAGQYYGYTF; DNA: TGCGCCAGCAGCCAAGCCGGGCAGTACTATGGCTACACCTTC
V: TRBV9; size: -; J: TRBJ2-1; D: TRBD1; CDR3: CASSVQQGWGSSEQFF; DNA: TGTGCCAGCAGCGTTCAACAGGGGTGGGGTTCCAGTGAGCAGTTCTTC